The clone carrying this T cell receptor beta chain appeared once. The data originate from a study of blood T cell repertoires in COVID-19. Study in general: Italy, Spain and the United States were the sources of the convalescent and acute COVID-19 samples. PBMCs, B-cell-depleted T cells, or T cells provided the cDNA or gDNA that made up the material.

Germline-derived CDR1 and CDR2 are MNHNS and SASEGT. The CDR3 length is 17 residues. V dropped 2 bases and J dropped 4; count of bases not matched to a gene: 10. Per the authors' pipeline: Reference gene primer amplification yielded estimated nucleated cell counts. Measured with immunoSEQ multiplex PCR; TCRdb has only the in-frame clones, and not every one. V and J calls and clone size are those listed in that table; D and trimming were worked out from the DNA. The data hold some 31,000 clones, with over 85% observed a single time. The TCR originated in a human donor in a cohort sampled during active COVID-19. This rearrangement joins TRBV6-1 to TRBJ1-2; 10 nucleotides line up with TRBD1. Sequenced: peripheral blood. The CDR3 loop reads CASSEPRQGALIYGYTF. In nucleotides, the CDR3 is TGTGCCAGCAGTGAACCCCGACAGGGGGCGTTGATCTATGGCTACACCTTC.